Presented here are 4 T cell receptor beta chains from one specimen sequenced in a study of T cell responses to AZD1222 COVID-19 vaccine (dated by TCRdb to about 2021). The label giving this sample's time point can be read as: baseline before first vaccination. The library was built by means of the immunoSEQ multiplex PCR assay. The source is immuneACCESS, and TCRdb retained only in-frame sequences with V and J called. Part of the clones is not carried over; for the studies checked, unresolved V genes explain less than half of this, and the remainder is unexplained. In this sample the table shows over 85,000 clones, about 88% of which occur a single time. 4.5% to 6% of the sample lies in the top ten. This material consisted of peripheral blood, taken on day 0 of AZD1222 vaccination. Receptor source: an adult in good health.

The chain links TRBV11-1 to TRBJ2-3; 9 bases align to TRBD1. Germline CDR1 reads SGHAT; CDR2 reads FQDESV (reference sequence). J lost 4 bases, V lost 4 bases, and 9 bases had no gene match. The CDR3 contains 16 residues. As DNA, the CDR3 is TGTGCCAGCAGCTGGCAGACAGGGGGGTTGGCAGATACGCAGTATTTT. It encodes CASSWQTGGLADTQYF.

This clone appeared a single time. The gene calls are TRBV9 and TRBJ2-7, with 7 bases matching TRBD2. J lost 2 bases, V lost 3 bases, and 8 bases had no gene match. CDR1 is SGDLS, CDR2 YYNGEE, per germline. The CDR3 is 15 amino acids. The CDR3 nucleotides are TGTGCCAGCAGCGCCACCCTAGCGGAAACCTACGAGCAGTACTTC. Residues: CASSATLAETYEQYF. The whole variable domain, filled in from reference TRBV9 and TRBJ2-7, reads DSGVTQTPKHLITATGQRVTLRCSPRSGDLSVYWYQQSLDQGLQFLIQYYNGEERAKGNILERFSAQQFPDLHSELNLSSLELGDSALYFCASSATLAETYEQYFGPGTRLTVT.

The CDR3 here is CASSYSGLREDTQYF. For the CDR3, the DNA is TGTGCCAGCAGTTATTCCGGACTACGTGAGGATACGCAGTATTTT. The chain couples TRBV6-5 to TRBJ2-3; a possible D gene is TRBD2 (6 bases). The CDR3 loop spans 15 amino acids. V gave up 3 bases and J gave up 6 bases, with 16 bases separating them. The germline gives CDR1 MNHEY, CDR2 SVGAGI.

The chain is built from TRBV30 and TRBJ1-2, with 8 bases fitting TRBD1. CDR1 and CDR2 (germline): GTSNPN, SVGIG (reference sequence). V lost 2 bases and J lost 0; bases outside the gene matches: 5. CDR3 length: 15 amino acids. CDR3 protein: CAWSKQTGANYGYTF. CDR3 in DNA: TGTGCCTGGAGTAAACAGACAGGGGCTAACTATGGCTACACCTTC.